This TCR beta chain was documented in a study of response to subunit inactivated influenza vaccine. Overall study findings and caveats: Researchers suggested that each seasonal influenza vaccination recruits few new T cells.

Germline V CDR1 and CDR2: LGHNA, YSLEER. V gave up 4 bases and J gave up 0 bases, with 6 bases separating them. The CDR3 contains 14 residues. The sample holds a few counts of this clonotype. Its antigen is unidentified. Each CDR3 protein gets one entry after TCRdb re-called the RT-PCR reads with MiXCR. This table holds 650,000 to 800,000 distinct CDR3 sequences, approximately 14% found once. This material consisted of PBMCs from blood, taken roughly 2 weeks before vaccination. This TCR derives from a middle-aged man who received an inactivated influenza vaccine. The chain couples TRBV4-3 to TRBJ2-2; D not certain. The CDR3: CASSPNANTGELFF. DNA of the CDR3: TGCGCCAGCAGCCCCAACGCGAACACCGGGGAGCTGTTTTTT.